These 18 T cell receptor beta chains were all obtained from the same sample, sequenced in a study of T cells in Graves' hyperthyroidism and ophthalmopathy. Amplified regions were TCR beta CDR3 sequences from RNA transcripts. The primer set for the first-round RT-PCR of the TCR CDR3 was HTBI. One entry per CDR3 protein, called by TCRdb with MiXCR from the multiplex PCR reads. Of roughly 380,000 distinct CDR3 sequences listed, roughly 15% were seen once; the top ten hold about 5%. The sequencing input was blood. The receptor source for this set is a young woman with Graves' hyperthyroidism.

Written as DNA, the CDR3 is TGTGCCAGCAGTACCTCGACAGGCACTGAAGCTTTCTTT. Translated, it gives CASSTSTGTEAFF. The rearrangement joins TRBV6-4 to TRBJ1-1, with D maybe TRBD1 (6 bases). The CDR3 length is 13 residues. In germline, CDR1 is MRHNA, CDR2 SNTAGT. The V and J ends lost 5 bases and 4 bases respectively, with 11 bases between them.

This clonotype was counted many times. DNA of the CDR3: TGTGCCAGCAGGTCTTTAGAGGGATTTGAAGCTTTCTTT. This sequence encodes CASRSLEGFEAFF. This sequence joins TRBV27 and TRBJ1-1, with D uncertain. Trimming removed 6 bases from V and 7 bases from J, with 15 bases in between. Germline CDR1 and CDR2: MNHEY and SMNVEV (reference sequence). This CDR3 comprises 13 residues.

This clonotype has at least ten counts. The gene calls are TRBV28 and TRBJ2-1, with TRBD2 identical over 12 bases. The CDR3 is 17 residues long. Germline V gene data show CDR1 as MDHEN and CDR2 as SYDVKM. V lost 7 bases, J lost 2 bases, and 9 bases stayed unmatched. CDR3 region: CASTLTSGSITYNEQFF. The DNA for the CDR3 is TGTGCCAGCACCCTGACTAGCGGGAGTATCACCTACAATGAGCAGTTCTTC.

This clonotype was seen repeatedly, ten times or more. This CDR3 is CASSEASGSPDTQYF. CDR3 DNA: TGTGCCAGCAGTGAGGCTAGCGGGAGTCCAGATACGCAGTATTTT. The V call is TRBV6-4, the J call TRBJ2-3, with TRBD2 identical over 10 bases. V shed 3 bases and J 4 bases; nucleotides not matched to a gene: 4. Looked up from germline, CDR1 is MRHNA and CDR2 is SNTAGT. The CDR3 extends over 15 amino acids.

The chain couples TRBV20-1 to TRBJ2-1; the D is unclear. Germline V gene sequence: CDR1 DFQATT, CDR2 SNEGSKA (reference sequence). V was trimmed by 5 bases and J by 4 bases, leaving 9 bases between them. The CDR3 runs 12 residues. The CDR3 bases are TGCAGTGCTGGGCGCGCGTACAATGAGCAGTTCTTC. Protein product: CSAGRAYNEQFF.

The table lists this clonotype with many counts. The V and J genes are TRBV11-2 and TRBJ1-1, with 7 bases fitting TRBD1. Germline V gene data show CDR1 as SGHAT and CDR2 as FQNNGV. V was pared by 3 bases and J by 1 base, with 8 bases of the junction left unmatched. The CDR3 has 16 residues. CDR3 nucleotide sequence: TGTGCCAGCAGCTTCGTTCCGGACAGGACGAACACTGAAGCTTTCTTT. This encodes CASSFVPDRTNTEAFF.

In its sample, this clonotype was seen a few times. This chain joins TRBV7-2 and TRBJ2-1; D remains ambiguous. This CDR3 is built from 15 residues. CDR1 is SGHTA, CDR2 FQGNSA, per germline. V was trimmed by 3 bases and J by 7 bases, leaving 16 bases between them. This CDR3 reads CASSFYFRAGNEQFF. The CDR3 region has the DNA TGTGCCAGCAGCTTTTATTTCCGGGCCGGGAATGAGCAGTTCTTC.

The CDR3 region has the DNA TGTGCCAGCAGCACCCGGGACAGGGATTCACCCCTCCACTTT. Its protein product is CASSTRDRDSPLHF. V usage is TRBV9 and J usage is TRBJ1-6; TRBD1 aligns across 9 bases. The germline V gene encodes CDR1 SGDLS and CDR2 YYNGEE. The CDR3 runs 14 residues. Unmatched junction bases numbered 4, after V lost 4 bases and J lost 8 bases.

This clonotype was counted between two and nine times. The chain joins TRBV4-1 to TRBJ2-3; no definite D call. The CDR3 covers 14 residues. Per the germline V gene, CDR1 is MGHRA and CDR2 is YSYEKL. V lost 1 base and J lost 5, with 10 bases in between. In DNA, the CDR3 is TGCGCCAGCAGCCAAGTAATCGCAGTAGATACGCAGTATTTT. The encoded protein is CASSQVIAVDTQYF.

This clonotype showed up many times. The genes are TRBV18 and TRBJ1-1; 9 positions agree with TRBD1. Germline CDR1 and CDR2: KGHSH and LQKENI. The CDR3 is 14 amino acids. The V and J ends lost 5 bases and 5 bases, in that order; junction bases with no gene match: 6. The CDR3 DNA reads TGTGCCAGCTCATCCGGGACAGGGTTAACTGAAGCTTTCTTT. Its protein is CASSSGTGLTEAFF.

This clonotype showed up many times. The rearrangement uses TRBV6-1 and TRBJ1-3; D gene uncertain. V dropped 4 bases and J dropped 4 bases, with 17 bases sitting between them. This CDR3 spans 16 amino acids. CDR1 is MNHNS and CDR2 is SASEGT in the germline V gene. CDR3 residues: CASSAFGAFGGNTIYF. The CDR3 coding sequence is TGTGCCAGCAGTGCGTTTGGCGCATTTGGCGGAAACACCATATATTTT.

The table lists this clonotype with many counts. The V and J genes are TRBV29-1 and TRBJ2-1; D uncertain. The CDR3 has 13 amino acids. V was clipped by 4 bases and J by 3 bases, with 10 bases between them. In germline, CDR1 is SQVTM, CDR2 ANQGSEA. This CDR3 reads CSVGETYYNEQFF. The CDR3, as DNA: TGCAGCGTTGGAGAGACATACTACAATGAGCAGTTCTTC.

This clonotype was found once. This may stem from a read error, because a much larger clone lies one nucleotide away. V gene TRBV7-8 combines with J gene TRBJ2-1; tentatively, D is TRBD1 (6 bases). The J call may be in error: the DNA end matches TRBJ2-7 better. This CDR3 is built from 17 residues. Germline V lookup: CDR1 SGHVS, CDR2 FQNEAQ. As DNA, the CDR3 is TGTGCCAGCAGCTTAGGCCCACGGCACAGGGTAGGCAATGAGCAGTACTTC. It codes for CASSLGPRHRVGNEQYF.

The rearrangement links TRBV6-1 to TRBJ1-5; weak D call: TRBD1 (5 bases). Trimming stripped 7 bases from V and 2 bases from J, with 18 bases between. Germline lookup yields CDR1 MNHNS and CDR2 SASEGT. The CDR3 has 16 amino acids. CDR3: CASTTRAGGGNQPQHF. The DNA for the CDR3 is TGTGCCAGCACCACGAGGGCGGGAGGGGGCAATCAGCCCCAGCATTTT.

The sample holds many counts of this clonotype. This chain uses TRBV7-2 with TRBJ2-1; 7 nucleotides line up with TRBD1. This CDR3 region has 13 residues. Germline V gene sequence: CDR1 SGHTA, CDR2 FQGNSA. The trim removed 9 bases at V and 4 bases at J, leaving 6 bases unmatched. CDR3 sequence reads: CASRGTVYNEQFF. The CDR3 nucleotides are TGTGCCAGTAGGGGGACAGTGTACAATGAGCAGTTCTTC.

The sample holds a few counts of this clonotype. Here the CDR3 DNA reads TGCAGTGCTAGAGGGACTAGCGGGAGTATAAGGCACGAGCAGTACTTC. Its protein product is CSARGTSGSIRHEQYF. The V and J genes are TRBV20-1 and TRBJ2-7, with 13 positions matching TRBD2. The CDR3 sequence is 16 residues long. Germline lookup yields CDR1 DFQATT and CDR2 SNEGSKA (reference sequence). V dropped 1 base and J dropped 5; count of bases not matched to a gene: 8.

This clonotype was picked up many times. The chain carries TRBV12-3 or TRBV12-4 and TRBJ2-4, with 8 positions matching TRBD2. The CDR3 runs 12 residues. The ends lost 6 bases at V and 5 bases at J; junction bases unmatched: 0. The CDR3 DNA reads as TGTGCCAGCAGACTAGCGGAAAACATTCAGTACTTC. Translated: CASRLAENIQYF.

This clonotype was counted at least ten times. The chain carries TRBV7-3 and TRBJ2-3, with D perhaps matching TRBD2 (5 bases). The germline CDR1 and CDR2 sequences are SGHTA and FQGTGA. V lost 5 bases and J lost 4, with 13 bases in between. The CDR3 loop spans 14 amino acids. CDR3 coding DNA: TGTGCCAGCAGCCGCGGGCCTAGTGCAGATACGCAGTATTTT. It specifies CASSRGPSADTQYF.